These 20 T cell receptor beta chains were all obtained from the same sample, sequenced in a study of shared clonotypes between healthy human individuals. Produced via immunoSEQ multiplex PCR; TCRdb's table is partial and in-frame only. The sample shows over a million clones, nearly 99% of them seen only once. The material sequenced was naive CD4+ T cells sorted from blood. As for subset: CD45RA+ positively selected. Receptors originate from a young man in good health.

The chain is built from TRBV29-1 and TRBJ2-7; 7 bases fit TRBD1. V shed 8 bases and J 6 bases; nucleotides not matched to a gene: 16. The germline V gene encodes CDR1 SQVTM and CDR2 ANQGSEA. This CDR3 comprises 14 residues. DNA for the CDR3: TGCAGCACCAAAACCGGGACAGCCCCCTCCGAGCAGTACTTC. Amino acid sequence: CSTKTGTAPSEQYF.

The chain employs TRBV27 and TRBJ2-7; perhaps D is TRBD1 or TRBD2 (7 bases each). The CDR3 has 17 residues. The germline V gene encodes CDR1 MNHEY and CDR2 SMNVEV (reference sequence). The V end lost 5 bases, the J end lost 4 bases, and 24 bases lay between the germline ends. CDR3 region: CASSPSALYRGGYEQYF. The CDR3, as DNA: TGTGCCAGCAGTCCGTCCGCCCTCTACAGGGGAGGGTACGAGCAGTACTTC.

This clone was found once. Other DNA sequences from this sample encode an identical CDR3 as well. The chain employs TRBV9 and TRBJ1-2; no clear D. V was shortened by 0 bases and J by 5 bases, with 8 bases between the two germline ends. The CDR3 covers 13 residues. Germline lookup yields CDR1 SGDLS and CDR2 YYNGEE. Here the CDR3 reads CASSVGVGYGYTF. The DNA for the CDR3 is TGTGCCAGCAGCGTAGGAGTGGGGTATGGCTACACCTTC.

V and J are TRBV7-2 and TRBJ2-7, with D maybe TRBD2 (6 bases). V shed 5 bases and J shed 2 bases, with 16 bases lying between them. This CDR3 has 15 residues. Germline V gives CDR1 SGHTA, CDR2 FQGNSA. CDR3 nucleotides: TGTGCCAGCAGCCCCGCGGCTAGCGTTACCTACGAGCAGTACTTC. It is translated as CASSPAASVTYEQYF.

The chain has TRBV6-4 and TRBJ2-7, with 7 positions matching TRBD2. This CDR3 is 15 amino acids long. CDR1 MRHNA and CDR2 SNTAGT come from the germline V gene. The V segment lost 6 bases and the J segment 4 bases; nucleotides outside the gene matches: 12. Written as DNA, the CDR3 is TGTGCCAGCAGCGGTACTAGCGTAAAAGAGTACGAGCAGTACTTC. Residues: CASSGTSVKEYEQYF.

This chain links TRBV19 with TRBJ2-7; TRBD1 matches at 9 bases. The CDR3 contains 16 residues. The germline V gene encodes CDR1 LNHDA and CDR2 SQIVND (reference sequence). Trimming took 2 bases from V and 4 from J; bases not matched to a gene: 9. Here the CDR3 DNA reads TGTGCCAGTAGTATACGACCCGCGGACAGGGGATACGAGCAGTACTTC. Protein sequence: CASSIRPADRGYEQYF.

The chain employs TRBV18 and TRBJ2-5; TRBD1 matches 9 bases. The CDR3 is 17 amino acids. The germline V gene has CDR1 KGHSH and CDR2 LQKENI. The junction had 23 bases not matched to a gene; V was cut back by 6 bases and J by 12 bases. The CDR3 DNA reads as TGTGCCAGCTCGCCTAGAACTCTGACAGGGGGGTCCCCTCTTGAGTACTTC. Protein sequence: CASSPRTLTGGSPLEYF.

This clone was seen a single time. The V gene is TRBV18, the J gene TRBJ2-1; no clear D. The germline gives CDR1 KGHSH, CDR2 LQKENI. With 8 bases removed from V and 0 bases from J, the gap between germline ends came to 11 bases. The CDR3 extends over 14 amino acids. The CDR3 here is CASLETRSYNEQFF. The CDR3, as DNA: TGTGCCAGCCTGGAGACCCGCTCCTACAATGAGCAGTTCTTC.

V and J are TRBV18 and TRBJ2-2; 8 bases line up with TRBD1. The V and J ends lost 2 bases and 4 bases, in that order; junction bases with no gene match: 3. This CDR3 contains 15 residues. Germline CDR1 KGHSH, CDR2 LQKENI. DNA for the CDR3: TGTGCCAGCTCACCAACAGGACAGGGCACCGGGGAGCTGTTTTTT. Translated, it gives CASSPTGQGTGELFF.

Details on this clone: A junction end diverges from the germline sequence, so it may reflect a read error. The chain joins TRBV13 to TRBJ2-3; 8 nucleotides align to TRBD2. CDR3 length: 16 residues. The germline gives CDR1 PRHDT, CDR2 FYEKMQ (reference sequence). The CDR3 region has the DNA TGTGCCAGCAGCTTGATTAGCGGGGCTTCCACAGGTACGCAGTATTTT. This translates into CASSLISGASTGTQYF.

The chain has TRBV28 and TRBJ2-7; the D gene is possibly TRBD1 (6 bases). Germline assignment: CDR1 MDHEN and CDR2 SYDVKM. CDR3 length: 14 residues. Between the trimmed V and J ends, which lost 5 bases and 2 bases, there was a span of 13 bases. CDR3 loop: CASSVPGTPYEQYF. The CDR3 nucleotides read TGTGCCAGCAGTGTTCCCGGGACACCCTACGAGCAGTACTTC.

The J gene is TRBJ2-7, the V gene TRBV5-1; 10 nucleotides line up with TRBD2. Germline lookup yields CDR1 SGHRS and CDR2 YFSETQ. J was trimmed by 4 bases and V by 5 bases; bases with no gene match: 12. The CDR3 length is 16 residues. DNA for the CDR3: TGCGCCAGCAGATTGATTTTAGCGGGAGGAATATACGAGCAGTACTTC. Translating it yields CASRLILAGGIYEQYF.

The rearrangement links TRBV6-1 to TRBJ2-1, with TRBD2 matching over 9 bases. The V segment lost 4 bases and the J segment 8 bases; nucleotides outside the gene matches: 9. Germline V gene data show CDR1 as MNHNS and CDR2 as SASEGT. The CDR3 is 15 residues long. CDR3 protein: CASSGRLAVGDEQFF. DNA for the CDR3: TGTGCCAGCAGTGGGAGACTAGCGGTTGGAGATGAGCAGTTCTTC.

CDR3 protein: CASSSKGQPYEQYF. The CDR3 bases are TGTGCCAGCAGCTCGAAGGGACAGCCCTACGAGCAGTACTTC. The V call is TRBV5-4, the J call TRBJ2-7, with 7 bases aligning to TRBD1. V was pared by 3 bases and J by 2 bases, with 5 bases of the junction left unmatched. Germline assignment: CDR1 SGHNT and CDR2 YYREEE (reference sequence). The CDR3 sequence is 14 residues long.

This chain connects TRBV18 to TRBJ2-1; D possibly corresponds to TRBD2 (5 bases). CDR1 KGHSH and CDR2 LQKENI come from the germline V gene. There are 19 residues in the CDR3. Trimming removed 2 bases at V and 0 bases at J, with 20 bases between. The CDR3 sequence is CASSPSPGLVAHSYNEQFF. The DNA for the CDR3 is TGTGCCAGCTCACCATCACCGGGATTAGTAGCCCACTCCTACAATGAGCAGTTCTTC.

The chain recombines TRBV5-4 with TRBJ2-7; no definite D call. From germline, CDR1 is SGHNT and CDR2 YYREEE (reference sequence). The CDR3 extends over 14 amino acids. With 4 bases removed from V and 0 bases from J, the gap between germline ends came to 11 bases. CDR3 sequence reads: CASSITTTSYEQYF. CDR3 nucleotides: TGTGCCAGCAGCATTACGACAACCTCCTACGAGCAGTACTTC.

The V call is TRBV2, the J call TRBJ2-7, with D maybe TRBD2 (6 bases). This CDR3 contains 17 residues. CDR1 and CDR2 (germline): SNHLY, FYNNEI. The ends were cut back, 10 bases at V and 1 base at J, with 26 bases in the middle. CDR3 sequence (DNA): TGTGCCATTTCTCAGCGGGCCTCCCGTATGGGTTCCTACGAGCAGTACTTC. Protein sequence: CAISQRASRMGSYEQYF.

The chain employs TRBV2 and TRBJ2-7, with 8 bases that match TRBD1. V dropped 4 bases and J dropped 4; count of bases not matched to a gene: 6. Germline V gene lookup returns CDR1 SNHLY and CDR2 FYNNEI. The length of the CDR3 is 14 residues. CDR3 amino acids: CASSGRTGLYEQYF. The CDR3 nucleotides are TGTGCCAGCAGTGGGAGGACAGGGCTGTACGAGCAGTACTTC.

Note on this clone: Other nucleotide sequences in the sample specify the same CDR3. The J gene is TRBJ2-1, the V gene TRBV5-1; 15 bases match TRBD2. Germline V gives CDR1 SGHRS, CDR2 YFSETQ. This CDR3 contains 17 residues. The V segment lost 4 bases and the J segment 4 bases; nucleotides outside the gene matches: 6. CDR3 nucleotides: TGCGCCAGCAGCCTGGGACTAGCGGGAGGACATTACAATGAGCAGTTCTTC. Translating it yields CASSLGLAGGHYNEQFF.

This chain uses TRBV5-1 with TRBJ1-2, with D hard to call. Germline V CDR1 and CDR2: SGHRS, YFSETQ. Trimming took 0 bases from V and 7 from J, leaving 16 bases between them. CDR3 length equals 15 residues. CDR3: CASSLEGLGSRGYTF. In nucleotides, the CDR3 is TGCGCCAGCAGCTTGGAAGGGTTAGGGTCTCGTGGCTACACCTTC.